This T cell receptor (beta chain) is drawn from a study of CD8 T cells in ankylosing spondylitis. V was pared by 7 bases and J by 8 bases, with 22 bases between. CDR1 is SGHDT, CDR2 YYEEEE, per germline. The CDR3 extends over 15 amino acids. This clonotype showed up just a few times. Its antigen remains unknown. Generation of TCR beta libraries employed quantitative 5'-RACE incorporating molecular barcodes. TCRdb redid the calling of the 5' RACE reads with MiXCR, one entry per CDR3 protein. This sample carries roughly 230,000 distinct CDR3 sequences, 15% to 20% of them seen once, and the ten largest clones take around 30%. Study-wide results and caveats: As for the disease-linked clones, they showed a CD8+ phenotype and occurred at relatively low frequencies in peripheral blood. Significantly higher representation of disease-linked clones was reported for matched ankylosing spondylitis synovial fluid. What appeared characteristic of ankylosing spondylitis blood was a TCR beta motif of eight highly homologous variants.

V is TRBV5-6 and J is TRBJ1-3; no clear D gene. The receptor's source is a male donor with ankylosing spondylitis or in good health (not recorded which). The sequenced sample was blood, either unsorted or a sorted T cell fraction (not recorded which). The CDR3 loop is CASGQRRWSEDTIYF. The CDR3 region has the DNA TGTGCCAGCGGCCAGCGCAGGTGGTCTGAAGACACCATATATTTT. The whole variable domain, filled in from reference TRBV5-6 and TRBJ1-3, reads DAGVTQSPTHLIKTRGQQVTLRCSPKSGHDTVSWYQQALGQGPQFIFQYYEEEERQRGNFPDRFSGHQFPNYSSELNVNALLLGDSALYLCASGQRRWSEDTIYFGEGSWLTVV.